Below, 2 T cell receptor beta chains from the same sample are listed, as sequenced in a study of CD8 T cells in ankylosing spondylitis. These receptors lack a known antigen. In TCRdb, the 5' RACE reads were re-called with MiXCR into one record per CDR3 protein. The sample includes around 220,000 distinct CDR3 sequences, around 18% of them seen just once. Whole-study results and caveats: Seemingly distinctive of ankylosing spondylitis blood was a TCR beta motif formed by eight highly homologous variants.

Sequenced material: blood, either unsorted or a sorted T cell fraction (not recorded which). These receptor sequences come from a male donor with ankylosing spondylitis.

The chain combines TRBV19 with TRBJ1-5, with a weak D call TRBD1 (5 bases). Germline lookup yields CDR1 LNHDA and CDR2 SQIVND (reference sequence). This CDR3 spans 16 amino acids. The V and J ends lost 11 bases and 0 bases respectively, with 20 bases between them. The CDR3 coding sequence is TGTGCCTCCCGTGTGGGGGGGGATTATAGCAATCAGCCCCAGCATTTT. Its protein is CASRVGGDYSNQPQHF.

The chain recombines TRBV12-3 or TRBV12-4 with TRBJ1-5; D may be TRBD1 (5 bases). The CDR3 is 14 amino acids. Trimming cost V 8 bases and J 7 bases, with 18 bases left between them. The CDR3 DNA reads TGTGCCAGCGGGCTGTTAGGGGAAGGACAGCCCCAGCATTTT. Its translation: CASGLLGEGQPQHF.